Listed below are T cell receptor beta chains from one sample, sequenced in a study of shared clonotypes between healthy human individuals. This table comes from immunoSEQ multiplex PCR, and its TCRdb copy is limited to in-frame clones, with some not included. The repertoire has approximately 500,000 clones, almost 80% of them found once; the top ten carry 12%. The sequenced material came from PBMCs. The source is a woman aged 40 to 49 in good health. Some clones in this sample may be carry-over from other donors' samples. CDR3s include the opening cysteine and the closing phenylalanine or tryptophan. D genes are given only for firm matches. The size entry is marked missing in some rows and otherwise reads once, few, many or a size class.

TRBV10-3	.	.	TRBJ2-7	TGTGCCACCCCTTCTCACTCGGCCCACGAGCAGTACTTC	CATPSHSAHEQYF
TRBV19	.	TRBD2	TRBJ2-1	TGTGCCAGTAGTATCTCGCTAGCGGTTTACAATGAGCAGTTCTTC	CASSISLAVYNEQFF
TRBV7-6	.	.	TRBJ2-5	TGTGCCAGCAGCTTGTTGGGGTGGGAGACCCAGTACTTC	CASSLLGWETQYF
TRBV5-5	.	.	TRBJ2-2	TGTGCCAGCAGATACGGGGATGAGAACACCGGGGAGCTGTTTTTT	CASRYGDENTGELFF
TRBV28	.	.	TRBJ1-5	TGTGCCAGCAGCCTGATCGCAGGTGGGAGCAATCAGCCCCAGCATTTT	CASSLIAGGSNQPQHF
TRBV10-1	once	.	TRBJ2-5	TGCGCCAGCAGTCGGTCAGGGGAAGAGACCCAGTACTTC	CASSRSGEETQYF
TRBV19	.	TRBD2	TRBJ2-3	TGTGCCAGTAGTAGACCGGGACTAGCGAGCACAGATACGCAGTATTTT	CASSRPGLASTDTQYF
TRBV28	.	.	TRBJ1-6	TGTGCCAGCAGTTTACCCCTCGGAGCGAGGGCGAAATCTTCACCCCTCCACTTT	CASSLPLGARAKSSPLHF
TRBV7-3	.	TRBD1	TRBJ2-2	TGTGCCAGCCAGGACAGGTTCGACACCGGGGAGCTGTTTTTT	CASQDRFDTGELFF
TRBV18	.	TRBD2	TRBJ2-1	TGTGCCAGCTCCCCGGGAGGGTATGAGCAGTTCTTC	CASSPGGYEQFF
TRBV5-4	few	.	TRBJ2-4	TGTGCCAGCAGCTTGAGAGCCAAAAACATTCAGTACTTC	CASSLRAKNIQYF
TRBV18	.	.	TRBJ2-7	TGTGCCAGCTCACCAAATATTTATAGGGACGGCTACGAGCAGTACTTC	CASSPNIYRDGYEQYF
TRBV7-9	.	.	TRBJ2-3	TGTGCCAGCAGCTATAGACCGGGAGATACGCAGTATTTT	CASSYRPGDTQYF
TRBV5-1	.	.	TRBJ2-3	TGCGCCAGCAGCTTAAGTAGCGGAGCTAGCACAGATACGCAGTATTTT	CASSLSSGASTDTQYF
TRBV6-5	.	TRBD1	TRBJ1-1	TGTGCCAGCAGTGTGGACAGGCTAGGGTCGGCTTTCTTT	CASSVDRLGSAFF
TRBV5-1	once	.	TRBJ2-3	TGCGCCAGCAGCTTGGTTGCTCCTAGCACAGATACGCAGTATTTT	CASSLVAPSTDTQYF
TRBV6-1	.	.	TRBJ2-5	TGTGCCAGCAGTGAAGCTCTCGGAGGAGCGGAGACCCAGTACTTC	CASSEALGGAETQYF
TRBV29-1	many	TRBD1	TRBJ2-7	TGCAGCGGGGGGGACAGGGGGCCCAACGAGCAGTACTTC	CSGGDRGPNEQYF
TRBV4-3	.	.	TRBJ2-5	TGCGCCAGCAGCCGCACTATTAGCGGTCAGGCAGAGACCCAGTACTTC	CASSRTISGQAETQYF
TRBV7-9	.	.	TRBJ2-7	TGTGCCAGCAGCCAAGGTGGCCAGTTCTACGAGCAGTACTTC	CASSQGGQFYEQYF
TRBV18	few	TRBD2	TRBJ2-7	TGTGCCAGCTCACCAGCTAGCGGCTACGAGCAGTACTTC	CASSPASGYEQYF
TRBV28	.	.	TRBJ2-3	TGTGCCAGCAGTTTCGGCCTAGAGATCAATACGCAGTATTTT	CASSFGLEINTQYF
TRBV30	.	.	TRBJ2-7	TGTGCCTGGAGTCGGGTAGGTTCCGAGCAGTACTTC	CAWSRVGSEQYF
TRBV19	.	TRBD1	TRBJ1-2	TGTGCCAGTAGTATGGTACCAGGGGGCCCCTCCACCTTC	CASSMVPGGPSTF
TRBV28	.	TRBD1	TRBJ2-6	TGTGCCAGCACAACGATACTCACAGGGGCTTCCCACCACTCTGGGGCCAACGTCCTGACTTTC	CASTTILTGASHHSGANVLTF
TRBV6-1	.	TRBD1	TRBJ1-1	TGTGCCAGTGGGGACAGGGGGCGACGGGACACTGAAGCTTTCTTT	CASGDRGRRDTEAFF
TRBV11-2	.	.	TRBJ1-2	TGTGCCAGCAGCTTGAGGGCTGCTGGCTACACCTTC	CASSLRAAGYTF
TRBV6-5	.	.	TRBJ2-1	TGTGCCAGCAGTTACCAGCTAGCGATGTCCTACAATGAGCAGTTCTTC	CASSYQLAMSYNEQFF
TRBV11-2	few	.	TRBJ1-1	TGTGCCAGCGGGGGACGGGAAGCTTTCTTT	CASGGREAFF
TRBV18	.	TRBD1	TRBJ1-1	TGTGCCAGCTCACTATCGACAGGGGAGAACACTGAAGCTTTCTTT	CASSLSTGENTEAFF
TRBV19	few	.	TRBJ2-1	TGTGCCAGTAGTATGAGGGCTAGCAGCTACAATGAGCAGTTCTTC	CASSMRASSYNEQFF
TRBV9	.	TRBD2	TRBJ2-1	TGTGCCAGCAGCGAGTCAGGACTAGCGGTCTACAATGAGCAGTTCTTC	CASSESGLAVYNEQFF
TRBV30	.	.	TRBJ1-3	TGTGCCTGGAGTGTACTTCCCGGAGGGTCTGGAAACACCATATATTTT	CAWSVLPGGSGNTIYF
TRBV9	once	TRBD2	TRBJ2-1	TGTGCCAGCAGCCTAGCGGGAGGGCCTTTCAATGAGCAGTTCTTC	CASSLAGGPFNEQFF
TRBV6-4	many	TRBD2	TRBJ2-3	TGTGCCAGCGGGGCGGGAGGCTCCACAGATACGCAGTATTTT	CASGAGGSTDTQYF
TRBV19	few	TRBD1	TRBJ2-2	TGTGCCAGTAAGACCAGGGGGCCTGGCACCGGGGAGCTGTTTTTT	CASKTRGPGTGELFF
TRBV5-1	.	TRBD1	TRBJ1-2	TGCGCCAGCAGCCTGGGGACAGGCCAGTATGGCTACACCTTC	CASSLGTGQYGYTF
TRBV21-1	.	.	TRBJ1-1	TGTGCCAGCAGCTATAAAAACAGGGACAGGGGAGGGATCGGTAGCACTGAAGCTTTCTTT	CASSYKNRDRGGIGSTEAFF
TRBV6-1	.	TRBD2	TRBJ2-7	TGTGCCAGCAGTGAACTAGCGGGAGGGCCCTACGAGCAGTACTTC	CASSELAGGPYEQYF
TRBV2	.	TRBD1	TRBJ2-2	TGTGCCAGCAGAGGGGGCGGTGGAGTCGGGGAGCTGTTTTTT	CASRGGGGVGELFF
TRBV30	many	.	TRBJ1-6	TGTGCCTGGAGGGGCGGGGGGCAGTCACCCCTCCACTTT	CAWRGGGQSPLHF
TRBV2	few	.	TRBJ2-1	TGTGCCAGCAGTGTGGGCCTTCGCAATGAGCAGTTCTTC	CASSVGLRNEQFF
TRBV5-1	.	TRBD2	TRBJ2-5	TGCGCCAGCACCCTCCTGGGGGGGGAAGGAGAGACCCAGTACTTC	CASTLLGGEGETQYF
TRBV28	once	.	TRBJ2-7	TGTGCCAGCAGTACCCCCTCTAGCACCTACGAGCAGTACTTC	CASSTPSSTYEQYF
TRBV4-1	.	.	TRBJ2-1	TGCGCCAGCAGCCAAGTTAGCGGAGTTTACTACAATGAGCAGTTCTTC	CASSQVSGVYYNEQFF
TRBV28	.	.	TRBJ1-3	TGTGCCAGCAGCACCCCCCGGGAGGTCTCTGGAAACACCATATATTTT	CASSTPREVSGNTIYF
TRBV27	.	.	TRBJ2-2	TGTGCCAGCAGTTTAGGGAAGGCCGGGGAGCTGTTTTTT	CASSLGKAGELFF